The entry below gives a single T cell receptor (beta chain) sequence along with its context. This entry belongs to a study of CD8 T cells in Susac syndrome. Reverse transcription of 0.5 to 1 ug RNA was performed with random hexamers. TCRdb reanalysed the immunoSEQ multiplex PCR reads using MiXCR and keeps one entry per CDR3 protein. The data contain about 23,000 distinct CDR3 sequences, around 93% of them seen just once; the ten biggest clones take up 0.55% to 0.7%. What was sequenced was CD8+ T cells from PBMCs. The source is a human donor with Susac syndrome.

CDR3 sequence: CASSQGRLAGGLDTQYF. The CDR3 nucleotides read TGCGCCAGCAGCCAAGGGCGGCTAGCGGGGGGACTAGATACGCAGTATTTT. The J gene is TRBJ2-3, the V gene TRBV4-3; 11 bases line up with TRBD2. The germline gives CDR1 LGHNA, CDR2 YSLEER. Trimming removed 1 base from V and 5 bases from J; junction bases left unmatched: 8. The CDR3 has 17 amino acids.